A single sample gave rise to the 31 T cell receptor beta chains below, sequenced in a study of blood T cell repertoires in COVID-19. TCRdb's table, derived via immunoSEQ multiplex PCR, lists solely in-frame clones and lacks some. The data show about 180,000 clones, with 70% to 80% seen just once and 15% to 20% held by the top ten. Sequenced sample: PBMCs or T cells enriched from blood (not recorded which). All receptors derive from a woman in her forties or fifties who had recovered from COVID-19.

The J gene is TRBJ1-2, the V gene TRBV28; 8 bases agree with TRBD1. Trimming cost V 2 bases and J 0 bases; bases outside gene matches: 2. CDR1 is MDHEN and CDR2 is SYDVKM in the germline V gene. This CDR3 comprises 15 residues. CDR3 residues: CASSLTGGTNYGYTF. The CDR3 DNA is TGTGCCAGCAGTTTAACAGGGGGAACTAACTATGGCTACACCTTC.

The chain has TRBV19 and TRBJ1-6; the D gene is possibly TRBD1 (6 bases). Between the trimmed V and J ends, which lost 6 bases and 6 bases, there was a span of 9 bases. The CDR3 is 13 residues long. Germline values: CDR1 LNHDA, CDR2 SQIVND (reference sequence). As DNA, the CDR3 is TGTGCCAGTAGCGGACAGAGTAATTCACCCCTCCACTTT. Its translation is CASSGQSNSPLHF.

CDR3: CSVVLVGRKLSYEQYF. DNA for the CDR3: TGCAGCGTTGTGCTCGTGGGCAGGAAATTGTCGTACGAGCAGTACTTC. The rearrangement links TRBV29-1 to TRBJ2-7; D unclear. The CDR3 has 16 residues. V was clipped by 4 bases and J by 4 bases, with 23 bases between them. The V gene's germline CDR1 is SQVTM and CDR2 ANQGSEA.

The CDR3, as DNA: TGCAGCCTAGCGGGGAACAATGAGCAGTTCTTC. The encoded protein is CSLAGNNEQFF. The genes are TRBV20-1 and TRBJ2-1; 9 bases are shared with TRBD2. CDR1 is DFQATT and CDR2 is SNEGSKA in the germline V gene (reference sequence). The CDR3 has 11 amino acids.

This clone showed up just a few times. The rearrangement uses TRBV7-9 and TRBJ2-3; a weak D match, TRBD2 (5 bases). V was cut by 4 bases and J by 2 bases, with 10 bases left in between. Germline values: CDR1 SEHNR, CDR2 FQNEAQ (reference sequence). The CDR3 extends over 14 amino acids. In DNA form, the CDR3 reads TGTGCCAGCAGCTCGAGACGGGACACAGATACGCAGTATTTT. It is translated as CASSSRRDTDTQYF.

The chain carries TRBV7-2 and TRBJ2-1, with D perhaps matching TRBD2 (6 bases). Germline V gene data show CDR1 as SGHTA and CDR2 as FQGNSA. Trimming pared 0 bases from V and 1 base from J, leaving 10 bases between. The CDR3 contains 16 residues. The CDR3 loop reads CASSLAASVSYNEQFF. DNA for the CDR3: TGTGCCAGCAGCTTAGCGGCTAGCGTGTCCTACAATGAGCAGTTCTTC.

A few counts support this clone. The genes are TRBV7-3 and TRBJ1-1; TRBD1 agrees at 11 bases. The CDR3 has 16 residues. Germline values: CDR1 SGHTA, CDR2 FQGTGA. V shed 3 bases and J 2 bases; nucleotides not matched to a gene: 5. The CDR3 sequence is CASSFTGQGGNTEAFF. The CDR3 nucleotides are TGTGCCAGCAGCTTTACGGGACAGGGGGGTAACACTGAAGCTTTCTTT.

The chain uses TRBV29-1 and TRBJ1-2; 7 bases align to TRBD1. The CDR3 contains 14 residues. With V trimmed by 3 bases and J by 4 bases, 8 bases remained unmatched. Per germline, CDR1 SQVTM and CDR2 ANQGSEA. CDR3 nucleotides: TGCAGCGTTGAGAGGCAGGGGGGCACCTATGGCTACACCTTC. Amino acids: CSVERQGGTYGYTF.

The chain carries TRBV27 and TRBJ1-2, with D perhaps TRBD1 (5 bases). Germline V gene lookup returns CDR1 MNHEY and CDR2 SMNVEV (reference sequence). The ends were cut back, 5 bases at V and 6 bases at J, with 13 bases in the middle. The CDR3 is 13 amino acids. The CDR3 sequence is CASSPRDYHGYTF. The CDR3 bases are TGTGCCAGCAGTCCCAGGGACTATCATGGCTACACCTTC.

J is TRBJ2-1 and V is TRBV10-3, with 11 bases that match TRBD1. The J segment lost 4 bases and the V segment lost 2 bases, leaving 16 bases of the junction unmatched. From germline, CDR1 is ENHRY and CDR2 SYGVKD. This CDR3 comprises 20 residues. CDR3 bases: TGTGCCATCAGTGAGGCCTCCGGGACAGGGGGTTCGTTTAGGTACAATGAGCAGTTCTTC. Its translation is CAISEASGTGGSFRYNEQFF.

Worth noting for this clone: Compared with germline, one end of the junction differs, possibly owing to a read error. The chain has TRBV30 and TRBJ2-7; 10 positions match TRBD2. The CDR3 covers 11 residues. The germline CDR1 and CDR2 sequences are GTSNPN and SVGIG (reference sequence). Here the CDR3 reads CAWTTSGVLLF. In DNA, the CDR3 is TGTGCCTGGACCACTAGCGGGGTCCTTCTCTTC.

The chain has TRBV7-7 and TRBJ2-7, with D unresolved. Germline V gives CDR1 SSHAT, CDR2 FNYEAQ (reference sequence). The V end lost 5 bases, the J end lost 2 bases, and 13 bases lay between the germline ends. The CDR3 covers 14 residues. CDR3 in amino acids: CASSAGRFPYEQYF. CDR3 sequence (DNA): TGTGCCAGCAGCGCCGGTAGATTCCCCTACGAGCAGTACTTC.

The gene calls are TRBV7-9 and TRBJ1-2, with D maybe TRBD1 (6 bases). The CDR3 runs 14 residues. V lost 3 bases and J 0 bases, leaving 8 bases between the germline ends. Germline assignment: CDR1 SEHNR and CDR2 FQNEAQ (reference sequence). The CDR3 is CASSFGTTNYGYTF. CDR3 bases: TGTGCCAGCAGCTTCGGGACAACTAACTATGGCTACACCTTC. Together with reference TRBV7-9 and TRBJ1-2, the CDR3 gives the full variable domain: DTGVSQNPRHKITKRGQNVTFRCDPISEHNRLYWYRQTLGQGPEFLTYFQNEAQLEKSRLLSDRFSAERPKGSFSTLEIQRTEQGDSAMYLCASSFGTTNYGYTFGSGTRLTVV.

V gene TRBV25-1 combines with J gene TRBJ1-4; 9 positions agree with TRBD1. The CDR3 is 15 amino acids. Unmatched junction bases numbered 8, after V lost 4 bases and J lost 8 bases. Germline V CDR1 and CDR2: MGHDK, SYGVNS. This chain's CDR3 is CASSAPQGAGEKLFF. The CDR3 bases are TGTGCCAGCAGTGCTCCACAGGGGGCGGGAGAAAAACTGTTTTTT.

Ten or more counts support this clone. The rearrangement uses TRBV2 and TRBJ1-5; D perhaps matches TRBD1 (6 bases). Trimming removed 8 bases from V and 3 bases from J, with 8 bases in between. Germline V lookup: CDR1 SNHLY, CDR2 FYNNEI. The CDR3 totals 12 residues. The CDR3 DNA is TGTGCCAGCGGGGGGGCCAATCAGCCCCAGCATTTT. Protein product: CASGGANQPQHF.

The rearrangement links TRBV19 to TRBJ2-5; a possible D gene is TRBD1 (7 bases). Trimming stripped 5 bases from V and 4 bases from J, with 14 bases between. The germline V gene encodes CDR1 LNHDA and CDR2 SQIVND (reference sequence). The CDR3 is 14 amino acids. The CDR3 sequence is CASSLQGGLETQYF. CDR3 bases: TGTGCCAGTAGTTTGCAGGGGGGTTTAGAGACCCAGTACTTC.

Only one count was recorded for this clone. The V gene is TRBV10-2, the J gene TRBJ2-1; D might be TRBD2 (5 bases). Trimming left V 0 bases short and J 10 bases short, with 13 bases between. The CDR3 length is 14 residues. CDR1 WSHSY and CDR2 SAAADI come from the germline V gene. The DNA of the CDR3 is TGCGCCAGCAGTGAGTCCGAGCCCGGCGGGGAGCAGTTCTTC. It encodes CASSESEPGGEQFF.

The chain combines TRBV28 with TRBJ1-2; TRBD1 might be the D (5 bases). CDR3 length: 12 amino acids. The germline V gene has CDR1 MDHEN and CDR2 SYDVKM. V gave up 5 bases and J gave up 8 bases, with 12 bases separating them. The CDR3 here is CASSAQGQGYTF. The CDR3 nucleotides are TGTGCCAGCAGTGCCCAGGGTCAGGGCTACACCTTC.

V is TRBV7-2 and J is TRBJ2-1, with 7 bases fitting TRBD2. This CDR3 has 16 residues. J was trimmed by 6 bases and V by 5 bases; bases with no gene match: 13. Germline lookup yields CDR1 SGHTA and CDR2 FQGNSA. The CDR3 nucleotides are TGTGCCAGCAGCCCGGGGAGCGGGATTGAGATCAATGAGCAGTTCTTC. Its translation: CASSPGSGIEINEQFF.

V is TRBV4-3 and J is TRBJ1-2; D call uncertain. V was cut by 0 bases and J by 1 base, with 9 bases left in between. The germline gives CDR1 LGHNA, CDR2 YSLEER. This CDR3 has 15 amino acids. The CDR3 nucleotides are TGCGCCAGCAGCCAAGAACTAGGGTTTAACTATGGCTACACCTTC. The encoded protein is CASSQELGFNYGYTF.

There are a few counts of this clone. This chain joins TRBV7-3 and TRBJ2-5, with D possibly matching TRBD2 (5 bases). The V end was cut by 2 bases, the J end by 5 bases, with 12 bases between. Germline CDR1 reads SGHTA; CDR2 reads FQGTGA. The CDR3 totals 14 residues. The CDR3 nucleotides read TGTGCCAGCAGCTTAGGGGTTAGCGCTGAGACCCAGTACTTC. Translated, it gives CASSLGVSAETQYF. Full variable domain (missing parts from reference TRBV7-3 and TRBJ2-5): GAGVSQTPSNKVTEKGKYVELRCDPISGHTALYWYRQSLGQGPEFLIYFQGTGAADDSGLPNDRFFAVRPEGSVSTLKIQRTERGDSAVYLCASSLGVSAETQYFGPGTRLLVL.

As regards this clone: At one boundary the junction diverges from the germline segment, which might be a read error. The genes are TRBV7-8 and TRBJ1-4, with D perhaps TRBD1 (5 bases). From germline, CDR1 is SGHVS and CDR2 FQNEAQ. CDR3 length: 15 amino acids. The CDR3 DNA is TGTGCCACCAGCTTGACGGACACAACTAATGAAAAACTGTTTTTT. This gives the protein CATSLTDTTNEKLFF.

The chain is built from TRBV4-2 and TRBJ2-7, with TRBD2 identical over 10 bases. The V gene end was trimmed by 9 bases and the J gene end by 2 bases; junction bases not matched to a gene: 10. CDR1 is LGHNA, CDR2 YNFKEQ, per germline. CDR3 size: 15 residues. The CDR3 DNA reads TGTGCCAGTGCCACTACTAGCGGGATAACCTACGAGCAGTACTTC. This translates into CASATTSGITYEQYF.

The CDR3 DNA reads as TGTGCCAGCAGCCGGACTAGCGGGAGCTACAATGAGCAGTTCTTC. The encoded protein is CASSRTSGSYNEQFF. This chain links TRBV5-5 with TRBJ2-1, with 13 bases that match TRBD2. V lost 4 bases and J lost 3; bases outside the gene matches: 1. This CDR3 region has 15 residues. Germline V gives CDR1 SGHKS, CDR2 YYEKEE (reference sequence).

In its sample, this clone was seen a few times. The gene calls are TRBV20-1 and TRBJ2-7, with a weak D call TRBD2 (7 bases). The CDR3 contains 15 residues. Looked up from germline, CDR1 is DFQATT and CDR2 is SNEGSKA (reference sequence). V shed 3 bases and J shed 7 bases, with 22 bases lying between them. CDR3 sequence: CSASLGGPHLREQYF. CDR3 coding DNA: TGCAGTGCTAGTCTGGGGGGGCCCCACCTTCGGGAGCAGTACTTC.

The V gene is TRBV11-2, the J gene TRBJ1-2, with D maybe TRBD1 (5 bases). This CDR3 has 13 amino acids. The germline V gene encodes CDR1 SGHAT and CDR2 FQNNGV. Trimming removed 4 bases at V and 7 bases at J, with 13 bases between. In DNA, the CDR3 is TGTGCCAGCAGCTCTAGCGGGGGGGGTGGCTACACCTTC. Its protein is CASSSSGGGGYTF.

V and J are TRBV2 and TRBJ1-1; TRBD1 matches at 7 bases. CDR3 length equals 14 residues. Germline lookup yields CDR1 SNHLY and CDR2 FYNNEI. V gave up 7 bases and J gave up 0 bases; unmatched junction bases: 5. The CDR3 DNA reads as TGTGCCAGCATCGACAGGGTCGTGAACACTGAAGCTTTCTTT. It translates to CASIDRVVNTEAFF.

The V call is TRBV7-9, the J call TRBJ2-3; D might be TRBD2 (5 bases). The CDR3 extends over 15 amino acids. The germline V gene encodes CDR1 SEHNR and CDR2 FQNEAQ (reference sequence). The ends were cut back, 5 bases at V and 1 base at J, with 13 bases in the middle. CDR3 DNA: TGTGCCAGCAGCCCGGGGAATAGCGGCACAGATACGCAGTATTTT. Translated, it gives CASSPGNSGTDTQYF. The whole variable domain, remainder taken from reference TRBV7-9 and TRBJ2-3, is DTGVSQNPRHKITKRGQNVTFRCDPISEHNRLYWYRQTLGQGPEFLTYFQNEAQLEKSRLLSDRFSAERPKGSFSTLEIQRTEQGDSAMYLCASSPGNSGTDTQYFGPGTRLTVL.

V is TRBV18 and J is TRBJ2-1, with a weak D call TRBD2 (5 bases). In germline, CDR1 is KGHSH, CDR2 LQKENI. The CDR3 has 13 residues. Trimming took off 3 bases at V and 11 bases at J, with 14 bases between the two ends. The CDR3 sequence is CASSPTEVEKQFF. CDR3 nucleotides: TGTGCCAGCTCACCCACGGAGGTAGAGAAGCAGTTCTTC.

The CDR3 region has the DNA TGTGCCAGCAGCAGGGGTAGGGAGAGCAATCAGCCCCAGCATTTT. Amino acid sequence: CASSRGRESNQPQHF. This sequence joins TRBV2 and TRBJ1-5; maybe TRBD1 (6 bases). Germline V CDR1 and CDR2: SNHLY, FYNNEI. V was clipped by 6 bases and J by 1 base, with 13 bases between them. The CDR3 extends over 15 amino acids.

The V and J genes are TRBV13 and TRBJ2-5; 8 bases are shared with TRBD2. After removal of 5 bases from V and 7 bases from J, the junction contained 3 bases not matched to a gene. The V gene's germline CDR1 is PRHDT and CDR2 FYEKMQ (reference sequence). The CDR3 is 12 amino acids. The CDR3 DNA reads TGTGCCAGCAGCCCCGGGGGGGGGACCCAGTACTTC. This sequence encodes CASSPGGGTQYF.